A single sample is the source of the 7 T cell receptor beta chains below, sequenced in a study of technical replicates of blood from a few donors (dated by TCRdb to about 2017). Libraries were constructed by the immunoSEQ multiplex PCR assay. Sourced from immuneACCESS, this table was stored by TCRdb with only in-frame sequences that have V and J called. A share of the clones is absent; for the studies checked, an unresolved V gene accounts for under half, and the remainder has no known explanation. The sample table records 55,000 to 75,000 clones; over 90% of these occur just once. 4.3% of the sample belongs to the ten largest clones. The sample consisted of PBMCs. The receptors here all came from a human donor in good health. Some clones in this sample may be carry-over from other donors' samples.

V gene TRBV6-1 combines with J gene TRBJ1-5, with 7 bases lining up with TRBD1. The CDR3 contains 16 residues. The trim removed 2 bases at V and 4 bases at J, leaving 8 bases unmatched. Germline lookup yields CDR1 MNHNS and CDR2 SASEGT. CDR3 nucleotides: TGTGCCAGCAGTGAACAGAGGGGGCTGGGGAATCAGCCCCAGCATTTT. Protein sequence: CASSEQRGLGNQPQHF.

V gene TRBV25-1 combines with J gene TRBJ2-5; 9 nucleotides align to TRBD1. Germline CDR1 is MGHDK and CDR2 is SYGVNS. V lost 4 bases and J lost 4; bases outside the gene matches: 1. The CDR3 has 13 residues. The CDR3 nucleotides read TGTGCCAGCAGTGGACAGGGGGTAGAGACCCAGTACTTC. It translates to CASSGQGVETQYF.

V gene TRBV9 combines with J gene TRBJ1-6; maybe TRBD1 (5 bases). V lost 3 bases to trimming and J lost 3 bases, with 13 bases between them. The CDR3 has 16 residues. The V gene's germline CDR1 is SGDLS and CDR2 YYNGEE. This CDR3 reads CASSAGGGGYNSPLHF. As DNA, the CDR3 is TGTGCCAGCAGCGCGGGGGGGGGTGGCTATAATTCACCCCTCCACTTT. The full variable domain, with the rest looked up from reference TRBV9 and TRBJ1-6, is DSGVTQTPKHLITATGQRVTLRCSPRSGDLSVYWYQQSLDQGLQFLIQYYNGEERAKGNILERFSAQQFPDLHSELNLSSLELGDSALYFCASSAGGGGYNSPLHFGNGTRLTVT.

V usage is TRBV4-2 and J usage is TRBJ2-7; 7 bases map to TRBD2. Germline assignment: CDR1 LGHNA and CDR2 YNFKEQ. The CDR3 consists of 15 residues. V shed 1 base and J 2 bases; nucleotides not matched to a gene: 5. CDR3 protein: CASSQGGGRAYEQYF. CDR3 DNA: TGTGCCAGCAGCCAAGGGGGGGGACGGGCCTACGAGCAGTACTTC.

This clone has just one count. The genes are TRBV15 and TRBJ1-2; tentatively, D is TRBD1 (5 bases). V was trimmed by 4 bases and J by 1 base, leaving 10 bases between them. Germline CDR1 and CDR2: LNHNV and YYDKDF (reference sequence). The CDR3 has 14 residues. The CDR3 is CATSIRQSNYGYTF. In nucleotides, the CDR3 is TGTGCCACCAGCATTAGACAGAGTAACTATGGCTACACCTTC.

CDR3 bases: TGTGCCAGCGGAGGGAAGACCTTCACAGATACGCAGTATTTT. Its translation: CASGGKTFTDTQYF. V is TRBV6-1 and J is TRBJ2-3; D is perhaps TRBD2 (6 bases). The CDR3 loop spans 14 amino acids. Between the trimmed V and J ends, which lost 8 bases and 2 bases, there was a span of 14 bases. CDR1 and CDR2 from the germline V gene are MNHNS and SASEGT.

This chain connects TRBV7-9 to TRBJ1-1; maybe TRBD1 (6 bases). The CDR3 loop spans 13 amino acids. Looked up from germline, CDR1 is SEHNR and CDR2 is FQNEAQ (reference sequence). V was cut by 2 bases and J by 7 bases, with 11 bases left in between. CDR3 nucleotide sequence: TGTGCCAGCAGCTTAACAGGGTTCGGTGAAGCTTTCTTT. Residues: CASSLTGFGEAFF. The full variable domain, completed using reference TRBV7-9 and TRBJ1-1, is DTGVSQNPRHKITKRGQNVTFRCDPISEHNRLYWYRQTLGQGPEFLTYFQNEAQLEKSRLLSDRFSAERPKGSFSTLEIQRTEQGDSAMYLCASSLTGFGEAFFGQGTRLTVV.